The T cell receptor beta chain under discussion was sequenced for a study of blood T cell repertoires in COVID-19. Method: immunoSEQ multiplex PCR; TCRdb's copy keeps in-frame clones and lacks some. The data hold under 50,000 clones, with more than 80% observed a single time. The CDR3 is made up of 13 amino acids. V lost 7 bases and J lost 12, with 21 bases in between. Germline V gene sequence: CDR1 MNHEY, CDR2 SMNVEV (reference sequence). This chain links TRBV27 with TRBJ1-1; D remains unclear. Specimen: peripheral blood. The sequence came from a man aged 55 to 70 with COVID-19, enrolled during active disease. CDR3 sequence reads: CASTSLGGKGTFF. The CDR3 bases are TGTGCCAGCACCTCCCTAGGAGGGAAAGGAACTTTCTTT.